What follows are 18 T cell receptor beta chains derived from one specimen sequenced in a study of regulatory T cells in long-lasting Graves disease. HTBI primers from iRepertoire and Arm-PCR of CDR3 regions yielded the TCR beta libraries. MiXCR, run by TCRdb on the multiplex PCR reads, gives a single entry per CDR3 protein. Among some 420,000 distinct CDR3 sequences listed, 22% were seen once. Time point noted: persistent/refractory GD, antithyroid drugs over 5 years with positive TRAb. With RNA extracted from PBMCs as input, the TCR library was made. The starting material was peripheral blood mononuclear cells (PBMCs), obtained when the disease was refractory, from a patient treated with antithyroid drugs. Receptors originate from a female donor with Graves disease.

This clonotype was counted at least ten times. The chain uses TRBV6-1 and TRBJ1-1; 8 positions match TRBD1. This CDR3 is built from 15 residues. V lost 6 bases and J lost 1; bases outside the gene matches: 7. The germline V gene has CDR1 MNHNS and CDR2 SASEGT. The CDR3 is CASRNPGQANTEAFF. CDR3 coding DNA: TGTGCCAGCAGAAATCCGGGACAGGCGAACACTGAAGCTTTCTTT.

This sequence joins TRBV18 and TRBJ1-2; 7 nucleotides match TRBD1. This CDR3 has 15 residues. The trim removed 3 bases at V and 5 bases at J, leaving 9 bases unmatched. The germline V gene has CDR1 KGHSH and CDR2 LQKENI. The CDR3 sequence: CASSPRRQGSYGYTF. In DNA, the CDR3 is TGTGCCAGCTCACCCCGCCGACAGGGATCATATGGCTACACCTTC.

The chain recombines TRBV20-1 with TRBJ2-6; the D is unclear. V was pared by 3 bases and J by 4 bases, with 7 bases between. In germline, CDR1 is DFQATT, CDR2 SNEGSKA (reference sequence). The CDR3 extends over 13 amino acids. CDR3 bases: TGCAGTGCTAGGCCCCGAGGGGCCAACGTCCTGACTTTC. It translates to CSARPRGANVLTF.

At least ten counts were recorded for this clonotype. An end of the junction differs from the germline gene, which may be a read error. The chain is built from TRBV6-2 or TRBV6-3 and TRBJ2-5, with unresolved D. This CDR3 region has 13 residues. Germline V gene data show CDR1 as MNHEY and CDR2 as SVGEGT. This chain's CDR3 is CATSSVGQETQYF. In DNA, the CDR3 is TGTGCCACCAGTTCCGTCGGACAAGAGACCCAGTACTTC.

Comments on this clonotype: This may arise from a read error, as a much more abundant clone is one base away. The J gene is TRBJ2-5, the V gene TRBV7-2; maybe TRBD1 (6 bases). V was clipped by 5 bases and J by 0 bases, with 10 bases between them. The CDR3 runs 14 residues. Germline assignment: CDR1 SGHTA and CDR2 FQGNSA. CDR3 coding DNA: TGTGCCAGCAGCGTAGGACAGCACCAAGAGACCCAGTACTTC. This sequence encodes CASSVGQHQETQYF.

The V and J genes are TRBV29-1 and TRBJ1-2; D is undetermined. The germline V and J ends were trimmed by 4 bases and 1 base, with 13 bases remaining between them. This CDR3 has 14 residues. Germline CDR1 SQVTM, CDR2 ANQGSEA. As DNA, the CDR3 is TGCAGCGTTGGGGAGACACTCTTTAACTATGGCTACACCTTC. Translated: CSVGETLFNYGYTF.

There are many counts of this clonotype. The rearrangement joins TRBV11-2 to TRBJ2-7; D unclear. This CDR3 comprises 11 residues. V dropped 8 bases and J dropped 4 bases, with 9 bases sitting between them. The V gene's germline CDR1 is SGHAT and CDR2 FQNNGV. The CDR3 DNA follows: TGTGCCAGCGGCCCCGAATACGAGCAGTACTTC. This sequence encodes CASGPEYEQYF.

This clonotype was counted many times. V usage is TRBV2 and J usage is TRBJ2-5, with 7 nucleotides matching TRBD1. CDR1 and CDR2 (germline): SNHLY, FYNNEI. V was pared by 5 bases and J by 0 bases, with 6 bases of the junction left unmatched. The CDR3 is 15 amino acids. DNA of the CDR3: TGTGCCAGCAGTCGACAGGGACAACACCAAGAGACCCAGTACTTC. This sequence encodes CASSRQGQHQETQYF.

This clonotype has at least ten counts. V usage is TRBV7-3 and J usage is TRBJ2-4; 7 bases line up with TRBD2. Per the germline V gene, CDR1 is SGHTA and CDR2 is FQGTGA. V shed 0 bases and J 2 bases; nucleotides not matched to a gene: 7. This CDR3 region has 17 residues. The CDR3 sequence is CASSLTGRSGTKNIQYF. CDR3 nucleotides: TGTGCCAGCAGCTTAACGGGCAGAAGCGGGACCAAAAACATTCAGTACTTC.

CDR3 sequence reads: CASSQTGANYGYTF. In nucleotides, the CDR3 is TGCGCCAGCAGCCAAACAGGTGCTAACTATGGCTACACCTTC. This rearrangement joins TRBV4-3 to TRBJ1-2; perhaps TRBD1 as D (5 bases). V shed 2 bases and J shed 0 bases, with 7 bases lying between them. Germline V CDR1 and CDR2: LGHNA, YSLEER. The CDR3 is 14 residues long.

Regarding this clonotype: One end of the junction is discordant with germline, which a read error may explain. The CDR3 DNA is TGTGCCAGCAGTTTGACGGGGAACACCAGGGAGCTGTTTTTT. Its protein product is CASSLTGNTRELFF. The chain uses TRBV28 and TRBJ2-2, with D possibly TRBD2 on 5 matching bases. Germline V gene data show CDR1 as MDHEN and CDR2 as SYDVKM. The CDR3 sequence is 14 residues long.

The table lists this clonotype with a few counts. V usage is TRBV5-1 and J usage is TRBJ1-1, with D unresolved. Trimming pared 4 bases from V and 1 base from J, leaving 8 bases between. The CDR3 is made up of 13 amino acids. CDR1 SGHRS and CDR2 YFSETQ come from the germline V gene. The CDR3 loop is CASSAAQNTEAFF. In nucleotides, the CDR3 is TGCGCCAGCAGCGCAGCCCAGAACACTGAAGCTTTCTTT. Filled out from reference TRBV5-1 and TRBJ1-1, the complete variable domain reads KAGVTQTPRYLIKTRGQQVTLSCSPISGHRSVSWYQQTPGQGLQFLFEYFSETQRNKGNFPGRFSGRQFSNSRSEMNVSTLELGDSALYLCASSAAQNTEAFFGQGTRLTVV.

This clonotype was found many times. The CDR3 sequence: CASRVAWGRQETQYF. The DNA for the CDR3 is TGTGCCAGCAGGGTAGCATGGGGCCGCCAAGAGACCCAGTACTTC. The J gene is TRBJ2-5, the V gene TRBV27; tentatively, D is TRBD1 (5 bases). Trimming stripped 6 bases from V and 1 base from J, with 15 bases between. Germline lookup yields CDR1 MNHEY and CDR2 SMNVEV (reference sequence). This CDR3 region has 15 residues.

In this sample, this clonotype turned up many times. The chain recombines TRBV2 with TRBJ1-3; possible D gene TRBD1, 5 bases. The V gene lost 6 bases and the J gene lost 2 bases, with 11 bases spanning the gap. This CDR3 is built from 14 residues. The germline V gene encodes CDR1 SNHLY and CDR2 FYNNEI. In nucleotides, the CDR3 is TGTGCCAGCAGAGGGACGGTGACTGGAAACACCATATATTTT. Protein: CASRGTVTGNTIYF.

This clonotype was counted between two and nine times. The genes are TRBV6-1 and TRBJ2-7, with TRBD1 matching 7 bases. Trimming at V came to 4 bases and at J to 2 bases, leaving 5 bases not matched to a gene. The CDR3 sequence is 14 residues long. The V gene's germline CDR1 is MNHNS and CDR2 SASEGT. This chain's CDR3 is CASSGQGTAYEQYF. In nucleotides, the CDR3 is TGTGCCAGCAGTGGACAGGGTACTGCCTACGAGCAGTACTTC.

This clonotype occurred many times. The chain joins TRBV6-5 to TRBJ2-2; D call uncertain. Looked up from germline, CDR1 is MNHEY and CDR2 is SVGAGI. V was trimmed by 0 bases and J by 0 bases, leaving 5 bases between them. CDR3 length: 15 amino acids. CDR3 region: CASSYSRPNTGELFF. Written as DNA, the CDR3 is TGTGCCAGCAGTTACTCGCGACCGAACACCGGGGAGCTGTTTTTT.

This clonotype was seen many times. The chain couples TRBV11-2 to TRBJ2-7, with TRBD2 identical over 10 bases. There are 15 residues in the CDR3. After removal of 5 bases from V and 6 bases from J, the junction contained 10 bases not matched to a gene. From germline, CDR1 is SGHAT and CDR2 FQNNGV. The CDR3 reads CASSELSGRVAEQYF. In DNA, the CDR3 is TGTGCCAGCAGCGAACTAAGCGGGAGGGTCGCCGAGCAGTACTTC.

The rearrangement links TRBV3-1 to TRBJ1-1; 9 positions agree with TRBD1. J gave up 6 bases and V 1 base, and 6 bases lay outside the gene matches. CDR3 length: 15 amino acids. The germline CDR1 and CDR2 sequences are LGHDT and YNNKEL (reference sequence). CDR3 sequence: CASSQGQQGAAEAFF. CDR3 nucleotides: TGTGCCAGCAGCCAAGGACAACAGGGGGCGGCTGAAGCTTTCTTT.